These 17 T cell receptor beta chains were all obtained from the same sample, sequenced in a study of identical twins. TCRdb re-called the 5' RACE reads through MiXCR, storing one row per CDR3 protein. This repertoire shows approximately 490,000 distinct CDR3 sequences, around 24% found once; its top ten account for 0.48%. These sequences were also reported in another study, on yellow fever vaccine responses in identical twins.

The sample taken for sequencing was CD4+ T cells sorted from blood. The source of these receptors is a woman aged 18 to 35 in good health.

There are a few counts of this clonotype. The chain has TRBV6-2 or TRBV6-3 and TRBJ1-3, with unresolved D. Between the trimmed V and J ends, which lost 3 bases and 2 bases, there was a span of 14 bases. The CDR3 covers 16 residues. Germline V gene sequence: CDR1 MNHEY, CDR2 SVGEGT. CDR3 nucleotides: TGTGCCAGCAGTTATCTGGGATGGCCACCTGGAAACACCATATATTTT. As protein: CASSYLGWPPGNTIYF.

This clonotype was seen more than once but under ten times. V gene TRBV12-3 or TRBV12-4 combines with J gene TRBJ1-1; 7 bases line up with TRBD1. CDR3 size: 15 residues. The trim removed 5 bases at V and 4 bases at J, leaving 10 bases unmatched. As DNA, the CDR3 is TGTGCCAGCAGTACCGGACAGGTGGGGGCCACTGAAGCTTTCTTT. Encoded protein: CASSTGQVGATEAFF.

The genes are TRBV7-9 and TRBJ2-7, with unresolved D. Trimming removed 0 bases at V and 2 bases at J, with 8 bases between. Per germline, CDR1 SEHNR and CDR2 FQNEAQ (reference sequence). The CDR3 has 14 amino acids. CDR3 residues: CASSLAYRTYEQYF. CDR3 DNA sequence: TGTGCCAGCAGCTTAGCCTACAGAACCTACGAGCAGTACTTC. The full variable domain, with the rest looked up from reference TRBV7-9 and TRBJ2-7, is DTGVSQNPRHKITKRGQNVTFRCDPISEHNRLYWYRQTLGQGPEFLTYFQNEAQLEKSRLLSDRFSAERPKGSFSTLEIQRTEQGDSAMYLCASSLAYRTYEQYFGPGTRLTVT.

This clonotype was detected a few times. This chain uses TRBV19 with TRBJ2-3, with TRBD2 matching over 10 bases. Germline V gene data show CDR1 as LNHDA and CDR2 as SQIVND (reference sequence). The CDR3 is 16 amino acids. Losses at the gene ends were 5 bases for V and 2 bases for J; bases not matched to a gene: 7. CDR3 in DNA: TGTGCCAGTAGTCGGACTAGCGGATACACCACAGATACGCAGTATTTT. Translation gives CASSRTSGYTTDTQYF.

This clonotype was detected only a few times. The genes are TRBV10-3 and TRBJ2-1; 8 nucleotides match TRBD2. From germline, CDR1 is ENHRY and CDR2 SYGVKD. The ends lost 0 bases at V and 5 bases at J; junction bases unmatched: 3. The CDR3 has 15 residues. CDR3: CAISESGLENNEQFF. As DNA, the CDR3 is TGTGCCATCAGTGAGTCGGGACTAGAAAACAATGAGCAGTTCTTC.

A few counts support this clonotype. The V call is TRBV5-1, the J call TRBJ1-1; D ambiguous. Trimming removed 7 bases from V and 0 bases from J, with 10 bases in between. The length of the CDR3 is 13 residues. Germline CDR1 SGHRS, CDR2 YFSETQ. In nucleotides, the CDR3 is TGCGCCAGCCGTTCCGGGATGAACACTGAAGCTTTCTTT. It translates to CASRSGMNTEAFF.

This chain connects TRBV20-1 to TRBJ1-1; a possible D gene is TRBD1 (5 bases). From germline, CDR1 is DFQATT and CDR2 SNEGSKA (reference sequence). This CDR3 has 13 amino acids. V dropped 4 bases and J dropped 5 bases, with 14 bases sitting between them. This CDR3 is CSATDPRGTEAFF. The CDR3 DNA is TGCAGTGCTACCGACCCCCGGGGGACTGAAGCTTTCTTT.

The chain is built from TRBV12-3 or TRBV12-4 and TRBJ2-2, with D possibly TRBD2 on 6 matching bases. The CDR3 has 16 amino acids. V lost 10 bases, J lost 5 bases, and 23 bases lay in between. This chain's CDR3 is CATSLSGRLKTGELFF. The CDR3 nucleotides read TGTGCCACCTCGTTGTCGGGGAGGTTAAAAACCGGGGAGCTGTTTTTT.

The table lists this clonotype with a few counts. The J gene is TRBJ2-6, the V gene TRBV28; no clear D gene. The CDR3 is 15 residues long. Germline CDR1 reads MDHEN; CDR2 reads SYDVKM. Trimming cost V 4 bases and J 0 bases, with 7 bases left between them. In DNA form, the CDR3 reads TGTGCCAGCAGTTCCATTGGCTCTGGGGCCAACGTCCTGACTTTC. Translation gives CASSSIGSGANVLTF.

V gene TRBV20-1 combines with J gene TRBJ2-7; D perhaps matches TRBD2 (5 bases). V was clipped by 0 bases and J by 4 bases, with 19 bases between them. Germline values: CDR1 DFQATT, CDR2 SNEGSKA (reference sequence). There are 16 residues in the CDR3. CDR3 amino acids: CSARDLGGGKKYEQYF. The CDR3 DNA follows: TGCAGTGCTAGAGATTTAGGCGGAGGCAAAAAGTACGAGCAGTACTTC.

This clonotype has more than one count but fewer than ten. The gene calls are TRBV5-8 and TRBJ2-7, with 8 bases identical to TRBD2. The CDR3 is made up of 15 amino acids. The V gene end was trimmed by 4 bases and the J gene end by 6 bases; junction bases not matched to a gene: 12. In germline, CDR1 is SGHTS, CDR2 YDEGEE. In DNA form, the CDR3 reads TGTGCCAGCAGCCCCCGGGGAGGCGGGAGGAGCGAGCAGTACTTC. Residues: CASSPRGGGRSEQYF.

A few counts support this clonotype. The rearrangement links TRBV6-5 to TRBJ1-6; perhaps TRBD1 as D (5 bases). Trimming removed 2 bases from V and 8 bases from J, with 13 bases in between. CDR3 length: 15 residues. CDR1 is MNHEY and CDR2 is SVGAGI in the germline V gene. The CDR3 is CASSYLGGSDSPLHF. The DNA of the CDR3 is TGTGCCAGCAGTTACCTTGGGGGGTCCGATTCACCCCTCCACTTT.

The chain uses TRBV7-2 and TRBJ2-1; D possibly matches TRBD1 or TRBD2 (5 bases each). The V end was cut by 1 base, the J end by 5 bases, with 15 bases between. This CDR3 spans 16 amino acids. The V gene's germline CDR1 is SGHTA and CDR2 FQGNSA. The CDR3 protein is CASSLVGPLANNEQFF. The CDR3 DNA sequence: TGTGCCAGCAGCTTAGTGGGACCCCTGGCTAACAATGAGCAGTTCTTC.

This clonotype was found a few times. The chain combines TRBV6-1 with TRBJ1-1; D remains unclear. Deletions cut 7 bases from V and 1 base from J, with 13 bases between. In germline, CDR1 is MNHNS, CDR2 SASEGT. The CDR3 runs to 14 residues. The CDR3: CASIPRIGNTEAFF. DNA of the CDR3: TGTGCCAGCATACCGAGAATAGGGAACACTGAAGCTTTCTTT.

The V gene is TRBV5-1, the J gene TRBJ2-7, with unresolved D. The CDR3 runs 16 residues. Germline V CDR1 and CDR2: SGHRS, YFSETQ. V was shortened by 1 base and J by 0 bases, with 14 bases between the two germline ends. The chain's CDR3 is CASSLHGVRLSYEQYF. CDR3 nucleotide sequence: TGCGCCAGCAGCTTGCATGGGGTTCGGCTCTCCTACGAGCAGTACTTC. The whole variable domain, filled in from reference TRBV5-1 and TRBJ2-7, reads KAGVTQTPRYLIKTRGQQVTLSCSPISGHRSVSWYQQTPGQGLQFLFEYFSETQRNKGNFPGRFSGRQFSNSRSEMNVSTLELGDSALYLCASSLHGVRLSYEQYFGPGTRLTVT.

The chain recombines TRBV29-1 with TRBJ2-2; D is perhaps TRBD2 (5 bases). Germline CDR1 and CDR2: SQVTM and ANQGSEA. CDR3 length equals 14 residues. Trimming stripped 5 bases from V and 0 bases from J, with 10 bases between. CDR3 region: CSVTRETNTGELFF. The CDR3 DNA sequence: TGCAGCGTTACGAGGGAGACGAACACCGGGGAGCTGTTTTTT.

The chain carries TRBV2 and TRBJ1-5; D remains unclear. CDR3 size: 14 residues. Germline loops: CDR1 SNHLY, CDR2 FYNNEI. Trimming took 4 bases from V and 1 from J, leaving 8 bases between them. CDR3 nucleotides: TGTGCCAGCAGTGTTCGGTGGAGCAATCAGCCCCAGCATTTT. Its translation: CASSVRWSNQPQHF.